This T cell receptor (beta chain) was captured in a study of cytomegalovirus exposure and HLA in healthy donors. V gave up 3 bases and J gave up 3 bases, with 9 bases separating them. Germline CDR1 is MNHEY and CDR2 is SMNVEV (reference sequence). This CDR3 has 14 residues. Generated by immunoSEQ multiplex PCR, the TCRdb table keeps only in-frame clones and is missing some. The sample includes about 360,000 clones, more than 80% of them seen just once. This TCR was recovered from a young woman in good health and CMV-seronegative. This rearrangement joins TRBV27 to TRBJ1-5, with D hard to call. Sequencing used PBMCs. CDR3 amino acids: CASSFSRFNQPQHF. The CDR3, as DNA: TGTGCCAGCAGTTTCAGCAGGTTCAATCAGCCCCAGCATTTT.